Detailed here is one TCR beta chain. Its cognate antigen is unknown. Caucasian adults living in Nashville, Tennessee, provided all samples. CDR3 length: 17 amino acids. Germline CDR1 and CDR2: LGHNA and YSLEER. Unmatched junction bases numbered 13, after V lost 4 bases and J lost 6 bases. The record originates from a study of shared clonotypes between healthy human individuals. Study observations and caveats: Sample collection involved blood only; tissue repertoires are likely different. Limitation of the genetic and exposure-history diversity represented came from the few donors.

Assay execution proceeded at the deep level. The assay was immunoSEQ multiplex PCR, and TCRdb's table has in-frame clones only and misses some. The sample records approximately 460,000 clones, 60% to 80% being singletons. This receptor was obtained from a woman between 40 and 55 years old in good health. Some clones in this sample may be carry-over from other donors' samples. The chain is built from TRBV4-3 and TRBJ2-7; 12 bases match TRBD2. Sample: PBMCs. The CDR3 region is CASSLKSTSGSGGEQYF. In DNA, the CDR3 is TGCGCCAGCAGCCTAAAATCGACTAGCGGGAGTGGAGGCGAGCAGTACTTC.